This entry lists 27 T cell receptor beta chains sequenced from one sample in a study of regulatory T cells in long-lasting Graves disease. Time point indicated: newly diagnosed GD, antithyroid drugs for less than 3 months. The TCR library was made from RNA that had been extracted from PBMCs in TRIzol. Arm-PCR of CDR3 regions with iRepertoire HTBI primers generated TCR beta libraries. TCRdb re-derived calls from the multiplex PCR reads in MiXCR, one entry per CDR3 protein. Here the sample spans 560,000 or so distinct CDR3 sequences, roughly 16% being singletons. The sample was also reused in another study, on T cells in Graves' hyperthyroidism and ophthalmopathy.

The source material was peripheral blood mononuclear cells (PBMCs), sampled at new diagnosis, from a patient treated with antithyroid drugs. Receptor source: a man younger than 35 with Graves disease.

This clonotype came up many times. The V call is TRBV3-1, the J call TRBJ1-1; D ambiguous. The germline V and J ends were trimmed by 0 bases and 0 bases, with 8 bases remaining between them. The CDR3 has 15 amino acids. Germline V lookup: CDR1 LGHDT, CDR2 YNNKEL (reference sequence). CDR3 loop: CASSQEASLNTEAFF. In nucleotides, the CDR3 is TGTGCCAGCAGCCAAGAGGCCAGCTTGAACACTGAAGCTTTCTTT.

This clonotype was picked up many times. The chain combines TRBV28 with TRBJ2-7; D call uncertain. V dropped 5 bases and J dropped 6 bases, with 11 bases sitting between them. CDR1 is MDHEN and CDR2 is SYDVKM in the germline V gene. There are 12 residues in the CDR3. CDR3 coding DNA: TGTGCCAGCAGTCTCGGTGGGCCCGAGCAGTACTTC. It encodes CASSLGGPEQYF.

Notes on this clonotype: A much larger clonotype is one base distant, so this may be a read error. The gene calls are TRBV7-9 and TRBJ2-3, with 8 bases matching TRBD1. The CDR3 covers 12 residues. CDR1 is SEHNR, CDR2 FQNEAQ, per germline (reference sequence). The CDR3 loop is CASSSTGDTEYF. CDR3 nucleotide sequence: TGTGCCAGCAGCTCGACAGGGGATACGGAGTATTTT.

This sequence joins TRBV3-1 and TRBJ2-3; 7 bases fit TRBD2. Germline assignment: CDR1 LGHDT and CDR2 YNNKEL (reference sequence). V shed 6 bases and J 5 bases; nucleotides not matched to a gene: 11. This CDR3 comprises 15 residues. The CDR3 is CASRHREERGDTQYF. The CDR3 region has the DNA TGTGCCAGCAGACACCGGGAGGAGCGAGGAGATACGCAGTATTTT.

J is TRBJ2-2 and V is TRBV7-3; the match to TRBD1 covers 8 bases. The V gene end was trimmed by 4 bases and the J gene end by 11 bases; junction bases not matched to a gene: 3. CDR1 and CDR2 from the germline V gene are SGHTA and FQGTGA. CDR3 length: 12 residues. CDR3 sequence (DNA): TGTGCCAGCAGCTCAGGGGGCGTTGAGCTGTTTTTT. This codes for CASSSGGVELFF.

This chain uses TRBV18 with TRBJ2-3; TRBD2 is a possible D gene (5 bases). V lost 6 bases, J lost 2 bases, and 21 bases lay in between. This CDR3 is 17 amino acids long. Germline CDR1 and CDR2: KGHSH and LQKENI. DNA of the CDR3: TGTGCCAGCTCTCCGACCCGGGGAGCGACTAACACAGATACGCAGTATTTT. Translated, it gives CASSPTRGATNTDTQYF.

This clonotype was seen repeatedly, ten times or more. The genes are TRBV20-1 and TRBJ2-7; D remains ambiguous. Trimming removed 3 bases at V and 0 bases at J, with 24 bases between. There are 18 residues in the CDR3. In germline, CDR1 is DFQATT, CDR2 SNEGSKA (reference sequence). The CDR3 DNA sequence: TGCAGTGCTAGTTCTCCCGCTGAGCGTCGGAGCAACTCCTACGAGCAGTACTTC. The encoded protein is CSASSPAERRSNSYEQYF.

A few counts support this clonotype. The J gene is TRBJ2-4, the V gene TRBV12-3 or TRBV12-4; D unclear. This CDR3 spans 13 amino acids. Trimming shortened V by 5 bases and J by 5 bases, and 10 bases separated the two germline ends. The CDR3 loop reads CASSPTAENIQYF. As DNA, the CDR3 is TGTGCCAGCAGTCCAACGGCAGAAAACATTCAGTACTTC.

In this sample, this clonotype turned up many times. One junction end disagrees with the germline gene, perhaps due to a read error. This CDR3 reads CASSFRDGTYEQYF. CDR3 coding DNA: TGTGCCAGCAGTTTCCGGGACGGGACCTACGAGCAGTACTTC. The rearrangement joins TRBV5-1 to TRBJ2-7; tentatively, D is TRBD1 or TRBD2 (5 bases each). Germline V CDR1 and CDR2: SGHRS, YFSETQ. The CDR3 length is 14 residues.

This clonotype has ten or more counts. CDR3 DNA: TGTGCCAGCTCACTCTCGACAGGGGGCGGCACTGAAGCTTTCTTT. This codes for CASSLSTGGGTEAFF. The chain employs TRBV18 and TRBJ1-1; 10 bases align to TRBD1. The germline CDR1 and CDR2 sequences are KGHSH and LQKENI. The CDR3 contains 15 residues. The V gene end was trimmed by 4 bases and the J gene end by 4 bases; junction bases not matched to a gene: 6. Variable domain in full (rest from reference TRBV18 and TRBJ1-1): NAGVMQNPRHLVRRRGQEARLRCSPMKGHSHVYWYRQLPEEGLKFMVYLQKENIIDESGMPKERFSAEFPKEGPSILRIQQVVRGDSAAYFCASSLSTGGGTEAFFGQGTRLTVV.

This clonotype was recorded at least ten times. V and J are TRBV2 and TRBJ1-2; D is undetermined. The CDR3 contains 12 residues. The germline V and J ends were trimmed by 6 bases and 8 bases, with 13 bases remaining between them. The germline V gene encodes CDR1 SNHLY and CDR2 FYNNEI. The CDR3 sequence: CASRDYGEGYTF. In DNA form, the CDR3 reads TGTGCCAGCAGGGATTATGGGGAGGGCTACACCTTC.

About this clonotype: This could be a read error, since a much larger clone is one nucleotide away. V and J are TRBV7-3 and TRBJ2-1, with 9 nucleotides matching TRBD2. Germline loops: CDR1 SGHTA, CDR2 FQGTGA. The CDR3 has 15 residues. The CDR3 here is CASSRSGRATNEQLF. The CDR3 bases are TGTGCCAGCAGCCGTAGCGGGAGAGCTACCAATGAGCAGCTCTTC.

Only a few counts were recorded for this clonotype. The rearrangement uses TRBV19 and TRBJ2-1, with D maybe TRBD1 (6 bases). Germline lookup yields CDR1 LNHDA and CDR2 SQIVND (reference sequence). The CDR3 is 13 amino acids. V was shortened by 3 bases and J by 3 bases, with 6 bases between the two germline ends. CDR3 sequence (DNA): TGTGCCAGTAGTATGGGACACTACAATGAGCAGTTCTTC. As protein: CASSMGHYNEQFF.

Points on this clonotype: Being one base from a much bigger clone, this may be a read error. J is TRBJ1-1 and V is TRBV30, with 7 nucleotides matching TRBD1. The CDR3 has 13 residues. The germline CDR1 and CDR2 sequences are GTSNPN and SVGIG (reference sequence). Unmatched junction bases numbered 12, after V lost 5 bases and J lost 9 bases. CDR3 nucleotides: TGTGCCTGGGATCGACAGGGAACGGGAAAAGCTTTCTTT. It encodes CAWDRQGTGKAFF.

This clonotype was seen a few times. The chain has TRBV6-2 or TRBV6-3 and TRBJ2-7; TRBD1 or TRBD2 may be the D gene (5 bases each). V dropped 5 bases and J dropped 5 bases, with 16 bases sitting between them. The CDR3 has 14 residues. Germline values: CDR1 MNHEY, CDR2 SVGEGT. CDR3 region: CASSTGPPADEQYF. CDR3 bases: TGTGCCAGCAGTACGGGACCGCCGGCCGACGAGCAGTACTTC.

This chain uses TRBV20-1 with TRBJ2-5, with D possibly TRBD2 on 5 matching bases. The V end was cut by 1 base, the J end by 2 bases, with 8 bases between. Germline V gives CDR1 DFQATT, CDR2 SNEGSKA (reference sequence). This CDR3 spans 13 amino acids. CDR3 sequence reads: CSARGRVQETQYF. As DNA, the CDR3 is TGCAGTGCTAGAGGGCGGGTACAAGAGACCCAGTACTTC.

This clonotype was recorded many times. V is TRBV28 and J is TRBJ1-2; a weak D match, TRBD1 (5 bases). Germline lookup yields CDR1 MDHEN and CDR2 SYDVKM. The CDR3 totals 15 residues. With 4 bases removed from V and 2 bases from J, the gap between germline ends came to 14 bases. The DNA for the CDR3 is TGTGCCAGCAGTTCTTCCGGGACGGTCAACTATGGCTACACCTTC. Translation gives CASSSSGTVNYGYTF.

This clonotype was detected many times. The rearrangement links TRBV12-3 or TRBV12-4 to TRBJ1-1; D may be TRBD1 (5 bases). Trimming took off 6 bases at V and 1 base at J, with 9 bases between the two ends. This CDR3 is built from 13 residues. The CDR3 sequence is CASSPTANTEAFF. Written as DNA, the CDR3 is TGTGCCAGCAGCCCGACAGCGAACACTGAAGCTTTCTTT.

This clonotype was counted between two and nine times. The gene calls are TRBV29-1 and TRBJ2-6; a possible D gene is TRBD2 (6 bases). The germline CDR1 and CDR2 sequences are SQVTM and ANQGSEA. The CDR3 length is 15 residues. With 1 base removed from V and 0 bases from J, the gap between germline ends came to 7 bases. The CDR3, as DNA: TGCAGCGTTGAAGGGGGGGACTCTGGGGCCAACGTCCTGACTTTC. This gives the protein CSVEGGDSGANVLTF.

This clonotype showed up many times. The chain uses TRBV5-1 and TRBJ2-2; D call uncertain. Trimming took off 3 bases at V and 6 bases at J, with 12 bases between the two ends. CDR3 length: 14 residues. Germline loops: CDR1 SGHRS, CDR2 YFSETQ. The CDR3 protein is CASSSVGAPGELFF. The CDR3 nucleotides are TGCGCCAGCAGCTCCGTGGGCGCCCCCGGGGAGCTGTTTTTT.

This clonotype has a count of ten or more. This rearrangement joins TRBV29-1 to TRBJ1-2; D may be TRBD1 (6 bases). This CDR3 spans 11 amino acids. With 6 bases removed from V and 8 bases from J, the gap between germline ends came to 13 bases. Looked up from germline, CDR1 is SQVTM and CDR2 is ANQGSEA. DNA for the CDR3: TGCAGCGTCGTGGGGGGGCCCGGCTACACCTTC. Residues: CSVVGGPGYTF.

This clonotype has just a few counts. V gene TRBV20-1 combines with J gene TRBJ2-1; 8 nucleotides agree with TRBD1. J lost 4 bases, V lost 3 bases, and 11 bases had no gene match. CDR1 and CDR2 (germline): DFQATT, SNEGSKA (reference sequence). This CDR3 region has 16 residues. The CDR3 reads CSASRGTGRGYNEQFF. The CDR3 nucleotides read TGCAGTGCTAGCCGCGGGACAGGACGGGGTTACAATGAGCAGTTCTTC.

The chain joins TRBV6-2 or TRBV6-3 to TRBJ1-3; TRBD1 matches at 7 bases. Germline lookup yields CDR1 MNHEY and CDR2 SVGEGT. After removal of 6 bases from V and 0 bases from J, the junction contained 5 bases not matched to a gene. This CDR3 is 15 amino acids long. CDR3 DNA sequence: TGTGCCAGCAGGACAGGGACCTCCTCTGGAAACACCATATATTTT. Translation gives CASRTGTSSGNTIYF.

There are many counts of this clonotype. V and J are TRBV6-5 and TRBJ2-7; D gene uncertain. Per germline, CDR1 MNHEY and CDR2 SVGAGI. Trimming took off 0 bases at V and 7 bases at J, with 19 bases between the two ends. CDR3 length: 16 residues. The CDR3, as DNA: TGTGCCAGCAGTTACTCAGATTGGACCCACCCTAGGGAGCAGTACTTC. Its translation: CASSYSDWTHPREQYF.

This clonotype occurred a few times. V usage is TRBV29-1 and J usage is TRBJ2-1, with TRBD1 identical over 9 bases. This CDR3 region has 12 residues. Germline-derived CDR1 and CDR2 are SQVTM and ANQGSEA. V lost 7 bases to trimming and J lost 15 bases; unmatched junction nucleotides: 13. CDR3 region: CSALGLGQGAFF. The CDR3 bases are TGCAGCGCCCTAGGTCTGGGACAGGGTGCGTTCTTC.

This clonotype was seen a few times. The DNA for the CDR3 is TGCAGCGTTGCTAGGACCGGGGAGCTGTTTTTT. Translated, it gives CSVARTGELFF. The J gene is TRBJ2-2, the V gene TRBV29-1; D unclear. Per the germline V gene, CDR1 is SQVTM and CDR2 is ANQGSEA. V shed 4 bases and J shed 5 bases, with 5 bases lying between them. The CDR3 spans 11 residues.

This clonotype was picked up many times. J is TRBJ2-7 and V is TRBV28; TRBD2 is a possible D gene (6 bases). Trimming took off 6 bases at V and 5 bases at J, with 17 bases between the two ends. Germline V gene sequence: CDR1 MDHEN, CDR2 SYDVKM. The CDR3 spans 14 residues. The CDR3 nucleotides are TGTGCCAGCAGGGAAGGAGGGCGGGTGAACGAGCAGTACTTC. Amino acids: CASREGGRVNEQYF.